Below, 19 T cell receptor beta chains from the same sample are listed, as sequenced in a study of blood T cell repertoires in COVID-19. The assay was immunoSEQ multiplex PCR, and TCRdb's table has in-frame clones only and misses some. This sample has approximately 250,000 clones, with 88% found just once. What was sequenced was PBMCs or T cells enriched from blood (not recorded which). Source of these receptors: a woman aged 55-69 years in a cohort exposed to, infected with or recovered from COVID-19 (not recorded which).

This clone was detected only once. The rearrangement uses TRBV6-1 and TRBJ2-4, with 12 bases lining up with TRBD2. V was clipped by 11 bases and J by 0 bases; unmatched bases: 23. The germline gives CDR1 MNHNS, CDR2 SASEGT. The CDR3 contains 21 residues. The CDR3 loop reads CAWSERHALAGGSLAKNIQYF. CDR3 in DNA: TGTGCCTGGAGTGAAAGGCATGCACTAGCGGGAGGATCGTTAGCCAAAAACATTCAGTACTTC.

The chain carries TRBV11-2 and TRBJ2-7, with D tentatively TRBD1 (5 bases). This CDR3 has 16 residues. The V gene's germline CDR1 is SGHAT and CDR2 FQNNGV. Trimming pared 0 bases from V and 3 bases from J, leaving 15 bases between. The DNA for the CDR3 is TGTGCCAGCAGCTTAGATAGAAGGGGCTTAGGCTACGAGCAGTACTTC. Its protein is CASSLDRRGLGYEQYF.

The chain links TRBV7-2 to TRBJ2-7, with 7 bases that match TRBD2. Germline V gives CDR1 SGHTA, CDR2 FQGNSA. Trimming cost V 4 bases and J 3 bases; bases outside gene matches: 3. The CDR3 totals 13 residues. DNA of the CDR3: TGTGCCAGCAGCTGGGACTATTTCTACGAGCAGTACTTC. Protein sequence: CASSWDYFYEQYF.

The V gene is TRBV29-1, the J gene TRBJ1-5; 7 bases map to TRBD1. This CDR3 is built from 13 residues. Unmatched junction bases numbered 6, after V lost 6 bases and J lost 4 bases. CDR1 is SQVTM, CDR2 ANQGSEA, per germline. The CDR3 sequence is CSVMTGLNQPQHF. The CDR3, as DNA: TGCAGCGTCATGACAGGGCTAAATCAGCCCCAGCATTTT.

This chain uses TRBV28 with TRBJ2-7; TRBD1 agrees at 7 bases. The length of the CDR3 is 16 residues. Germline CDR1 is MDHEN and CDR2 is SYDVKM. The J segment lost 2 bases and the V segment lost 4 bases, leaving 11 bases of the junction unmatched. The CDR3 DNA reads TGTGCCAGCAGTTCCGATTCACAGGGGTGGGCCTACGAGCAGTACTTC. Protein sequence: CASSSDSQGWAYEQYF.

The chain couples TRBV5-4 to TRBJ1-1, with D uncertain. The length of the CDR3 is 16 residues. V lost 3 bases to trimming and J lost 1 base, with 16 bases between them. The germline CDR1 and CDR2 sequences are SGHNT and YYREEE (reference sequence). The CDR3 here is CASSYPRGPANTEAFF. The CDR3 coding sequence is TGTGCCAGCAGCTATCCCCGCGGGCCAGCGAACACTGAAGCTTTCTTT.

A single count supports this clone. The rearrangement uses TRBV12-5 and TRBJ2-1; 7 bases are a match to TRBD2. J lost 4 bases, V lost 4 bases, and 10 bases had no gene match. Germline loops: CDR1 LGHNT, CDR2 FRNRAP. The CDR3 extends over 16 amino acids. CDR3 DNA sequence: TGTGCTAGTGGTTCAAGCGGGACCCCCCCATACAATGAGCAGTTCTTC. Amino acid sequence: CASGSSGTPPYNEQFF. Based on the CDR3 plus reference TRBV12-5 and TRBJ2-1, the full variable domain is DARVTQTPRHKVTEMGQEVTMRCQPILGHNTVFWYRQTMMQGLELLAYFRNRAPLDDSGMPKDRFSAEMPDATLATLKIQPSEPRDSAVYFCASGSSGTPPYNEQFFGPGTRLTVL.

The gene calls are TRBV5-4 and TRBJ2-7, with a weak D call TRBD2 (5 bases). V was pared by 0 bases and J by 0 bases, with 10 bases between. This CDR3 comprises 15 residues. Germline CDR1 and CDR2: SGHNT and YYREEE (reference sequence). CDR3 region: CASSLVPGNSYEQYF. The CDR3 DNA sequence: TGTGCCAGCAGCTTGGTTCCCGGGAACTCCTACGAGCAGTACTTC.

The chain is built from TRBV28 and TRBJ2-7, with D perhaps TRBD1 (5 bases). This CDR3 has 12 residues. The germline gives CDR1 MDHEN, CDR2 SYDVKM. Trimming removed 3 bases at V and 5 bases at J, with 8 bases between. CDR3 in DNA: TGTGCCAGCAGTTTGGGCAGGGACGAGCAGTACTTC. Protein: CASSLGRDEQYF.

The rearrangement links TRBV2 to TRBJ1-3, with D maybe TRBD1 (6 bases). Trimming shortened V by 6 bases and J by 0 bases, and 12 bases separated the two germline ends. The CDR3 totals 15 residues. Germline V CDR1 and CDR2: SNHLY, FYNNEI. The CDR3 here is CASRGDTLSGNTIYF. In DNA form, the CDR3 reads TGTGCCAGCAGGGGGGACACCCTCTCTGGAAACACCATATATTTT.

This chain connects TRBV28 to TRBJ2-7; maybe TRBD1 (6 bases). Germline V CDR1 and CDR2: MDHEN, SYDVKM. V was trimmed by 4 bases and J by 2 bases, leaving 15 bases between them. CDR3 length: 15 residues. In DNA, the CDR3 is TGTGCCAGCAGTTCTGGGACATTGCTTACCTACGAGCAGTACTTC. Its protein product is CASSSGTLLTYEQYF.

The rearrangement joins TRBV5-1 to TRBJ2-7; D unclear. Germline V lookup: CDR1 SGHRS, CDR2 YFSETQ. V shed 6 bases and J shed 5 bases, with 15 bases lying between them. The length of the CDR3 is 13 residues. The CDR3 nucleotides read TGCGCCAGCAACCCCTGGAGCAGCCACGAGCAGTACTTC. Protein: CASNPWSSHEQYF.

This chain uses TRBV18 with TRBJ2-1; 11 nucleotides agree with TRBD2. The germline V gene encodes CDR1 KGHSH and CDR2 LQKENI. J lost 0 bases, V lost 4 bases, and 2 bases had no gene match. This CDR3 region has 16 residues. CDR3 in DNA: TGTGCCAGCTCACTTGGACTAGCGGGCTCCTACAATGAGCAGTTCTTC. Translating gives CASSLGLAGSYNEQFF.

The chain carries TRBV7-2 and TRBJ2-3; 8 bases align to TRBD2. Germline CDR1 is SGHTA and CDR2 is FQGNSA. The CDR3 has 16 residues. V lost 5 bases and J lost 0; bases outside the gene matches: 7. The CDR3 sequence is CASSPGGVGSTDTQYF. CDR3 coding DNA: TGTGCCAGCAGCCCGGGGGGGGTGGGTAGCACAGATACGCAGTATTTT.

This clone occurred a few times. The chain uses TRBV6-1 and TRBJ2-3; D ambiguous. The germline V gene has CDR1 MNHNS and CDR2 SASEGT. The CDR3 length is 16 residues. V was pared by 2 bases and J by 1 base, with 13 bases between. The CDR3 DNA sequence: TGTGCCAGCAGTGAAAGCAGGCCAGGCCGCACAGATACGCAGTATTTT. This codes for CASSESRPGRTDTQYF.

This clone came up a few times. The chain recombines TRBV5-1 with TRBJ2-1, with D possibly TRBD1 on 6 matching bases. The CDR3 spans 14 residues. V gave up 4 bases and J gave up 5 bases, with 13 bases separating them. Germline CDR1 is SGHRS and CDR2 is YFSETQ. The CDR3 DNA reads TGCGCCAGCAGCCTCAGGACAGCTGACAATGAGCAGTTCTTC. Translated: CASSLRTADNEQFF.

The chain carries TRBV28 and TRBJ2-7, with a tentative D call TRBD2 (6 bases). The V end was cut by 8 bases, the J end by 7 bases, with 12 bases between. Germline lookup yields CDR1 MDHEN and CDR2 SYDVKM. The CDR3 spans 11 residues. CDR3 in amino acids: CASWRGREQYF. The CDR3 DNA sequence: TGTGCCAGCTGGCGGGGCCGTGAGCAGTACTTC. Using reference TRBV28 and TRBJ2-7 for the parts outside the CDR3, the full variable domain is DVKVTQSSRYLVKRTGEKVFLECVQDMDHENMFWYRQDPGLGLRLIYFSYDVKMKEKGDIPEGYSVSREKKERFSLILESASTNQTSMYLCASWRGREQYFGPGTRLTVT.

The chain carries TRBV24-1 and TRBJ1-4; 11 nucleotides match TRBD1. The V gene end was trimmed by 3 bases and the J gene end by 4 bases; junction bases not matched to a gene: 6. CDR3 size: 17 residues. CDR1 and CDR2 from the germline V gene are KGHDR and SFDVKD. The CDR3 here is CATSDRDRGGGNEKLFF. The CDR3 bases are TGTGCCACCAGTGATCGGGACAGGGGGGGCGGTAATGAAAAACTGTTTTTT.

The CDR3 sequence is CASRRQEAYEQYF. The CDR3, as DNA: TGTGCCAGCAGACGGCAGGAGGCCTACGAGCAGTACTTC. The J gene is TRBJ2-7, the V gene TRBV27; D may be TRBD2 (5 bases). The ends were cut back, 6 bases at V and 2 bases at J, with 11 bases in the middle. Germline CDR1 MNHEY, CDR2 SMNVEV (reference sequence). CDR3 length equals 13 residues.